The 17 T cell receptor beta chains below come from one sample, sequenced in a study of control samples from healthy donors and cancer patients (dated by TCRdb to between 2020 and 2021). Library generation was performed with the immunoSEQ multiplex PCR assay. The clones in this table, taken by TCRdb from immuneACCESS, are in-frame only. Not every clone is retained; where verified, under half of the shortfall comes from an unresolved V gene, and the cause of the rest is unknown. Within this sample are just under 65,000 clones, with almost 85% of them counted one time only. The ten largest clones add up to about 5% of the sample. Sequencing used blood. These receptors were obtained from a middle-aged man in good health.

The genes are TRBV7-8 and TRBJ1-4, with 7 bases that match TRBD1. In germline, CDR1 is SGHVS, CDR2 FQNEAQ. The J segment lost 15 bases and the V segment lost 0 bases, leaving 19 bases of the junction unmatched. The CDR3 runs to 17 residues. CDR3 loop: CASSLAAQGELSFYLFF. The CDR3 DNA reads TGTGCCAGCAGCTTAGCGGCTCAGGGGGAGTTGAGTTTTTACTTGTTTTTT.

The chain uses TRBV6-5 and TRBJ2-7, with D possibly being TRBD1 (6 bases). CDR3 length: 14 residues. CDR1 MNHEY and CDR2 SVGAGI come from the germline V gene. Trimming left V 5 bases short and J 5 bases short, with 16 bases between. The CDR3 coding sequence is TGTGCCAGCAGTCCCCGGGACATCCGTAACGAGCAGTACTTC. As protein: CASSPRDIRNEQYF.

The chain is built from TRBV10-2 and TRBJ2-7; 9 bases are a match to TRBD1. CDR3 length equals 15 residues. Germline CDR1 and CDR2: WSHSY and SAAADI. J gave up 5 bases and V 3 bases, and 8 bases lay outside the gene matches. The CDR3 bases are TGCGCCAGCAGTGATGGAGGGACAGGGTGGAACGAGCAGTACTTC. Protein sequence: CASSDGGTGWNEQYF.

This chain uses TRBV20-1 with TRBJ2-7, with TRBD2 matching 10 bases. The CDR3 totals 16 residues. Germline V gene data show CDR1 as DFQATT and CDR2 as SNEGSKA (reference sequence). The V and J ends lost 3 bases and 4 bases, in that order; junction bases with no gene match: 12. The CDR3 reads CSASSGLASPTYEQYF. The CDR3 coding sequence is TGCAGTGCTAGTTCGGGACTAGCGTCCCCCACATACGAGCAGTACTTC.

This clone showed up just a few times. The chain carries TRBV30 and TRBJ1-5; D not certain. The CDR3 is 13 residues long. Germline CDR1 is GTSNPN and CDR2 is SVGIG (reference sequence). V lost 5 bases, J lost 6 bases, and 14 bases lay in between. CDR3: CAWSGFRGQPQHF. DNA of the CDR3: TGTGCCTGGTCGGGGTTTCGTGGTCAGCCCCAGCATTTT.

The CDR3 region is CASSEAGGQETQYF. The CDR3 DNA is TGTGCCAGCAGTGAAGCTGGGGGACAAGAGACCCAGTACTTC. V is TRBV6-1 and J is TRBJ2-5; D may be TRBD1 or TRBD2 (5 bases each). The CDR3 runs to 14 residues. V lost 0 bases to trimming and J lost 2 bases, with 7 bases between them. CDR1 MNHNS and CDR2 SASEGT come from the germline V gene.

As regards this clone: At the DNA level, this CDR3 is encoded by other sequences in the same sample as well. The chain combines TRBV18 with TRBJ2-1; TRBD2 matches at 7 bases. Trimming took 2 bases from V and 4 from J; bases not matched to a gene: 5. CDR1 is KGHSH and CDR2 is LQKENI in the germline V gene. This CDR3 has 15 residues. CDR3 residues: CASSPEGGSYNEQFF. The CDR3 DNA is TGTGCCAGCTCACCAGAGGGAGGGTCGTACAATGAGCAGTTCTTC.

The rearrangement uses TRBV4-1 and TRBJ1-5; D uncertain. Trimming took off 4 bases at V and 1 base at J, with 8 bases between the two ends. The CDR3 loop spans 14 amino acids. Germline V CDR1 and CDR2: MGHRA, YSYEKL. The DNA of the CDR3 is TGCGCCAGCAGCCGTTCGGTCAGCAATCAGCCCCAGCATTTT. This gives the protein CASSRSVSNQPQHF.

This clone has a handful of counts. J is TRBJ1-3 and V is TRBV7-8; perhaps TRBD1 as D (6 bases). V lost 5 bases and J 0 bases, leaving 14 bases between the germline ends. The CDR3 covers 16 residues. Germline values: CDR1 SGHVS, CDR2 FQNEAQ. The CDR3 DNA sequence: TGTGCCAGCAGCCCTAGGGGGTGGAACTCTGGAAACACCATATATTTT. It specifies CASSPRGWNSGNTIYF.

In its sample, this clone was seen once. The chain recombines TRBV25-1 with TRBJ1-5; D gene uncertain. V was trimmed by 1 base and J by 5 bases, leaving 12 bases between them. The CDR3 extends over 15 amino acids. Germline lookup yields CDR1 MGHDK and CDR2 SYGVNS. The CDR3 loop is CASSESGLYHQPQHF. The CDR3 DNA follows: TGTGCCAGCAGTGAATCAGGTTTATACCATCAGCCCCAGCATTTT.

This chain links TRBV5-8 with TRBJ2-5; 11 bases line up with TRBD1. The V segment lost 4 bases and the J segment 1 base; nucleotides outside the gene matches: 9. The germline gives CDR1 SGHTS, CDR2 YDEGEE. The CDR3 runs 17 residues. The CDR3 nucleotides are TGTGCCAGCAGCAAAAACACGGGACAGGGGGTCCAAGAGACCCAGTACTTC. Translated: CASSKNTGQGVQETQYF.

The gene calls are TRBV2 and TRBJ2-3, with 8 positions matching TRBD1. This CDR3 is built from 14 residues. Germline lookup yields CDR1 SNHLY and CDR2 FYNNEI. J lost 5 bases, V lost 6 bases, and 7 bases had no gene match. The CDR3 is CASSPDRVGDTQYF. CDR3 in DNA: TGTGCCAGCAGCCCGGACAGGGTTGGAGATACGCAGTATTTT.

V gene TRBV4-3 combines with J gene TRBJ2-7, with D maybe TRBD1 (6 bases). Germline V gene sequence: CDR1 LGHNA, CDR2 YSLEER. V was shortened by 3 bases and J by 5 bases, with 11 bases between the two germline ends. This CDR3 region has 13 residues. The CDR3 DNA reads TGCGCCAGCAGCCAGGAAAGACAGGACGAGCAGTACTTC. Protein sequence: CASSQERQDEQYF.

The rearrangement links TRBV20-1 to TRBJ1-2, with unresolved D. Between the trimmed V and J ends, which lost 0 bases and 8 bases, there was a span of 7 bases. The CDR3 is 11 amino acids. The germline CDR1 and CDR2 sequences are DFQATT and SNEGSKA (reference sequence). The CDR3: CSARETRGYTF. CDR3 nucleotide sequence: TGCAGTGCTAGAGAGACACGGGGCTACACCTTC.

The chain employs TRBV5-6 and TRBJ2-3; 7 nucleotides match TRBD1. The J segment lost 1 base and the V segment lost 4 bases, leaving 6 bases of the junction unmatched. The CDR3 is made up of 15 amino acids. CDR1 is SGHDT and CDR2 is YYEEEE in the germline V gene. The CDR3 DNA reads as TGTGCCAGCAGCGCGACAGGGACACGCACAGATACGCAGTATTTT. Its protein product is CASSATGTRTDTQYF.

The V call is TRBV6-5, the J call TRBJ1-2, with a possible D match to TRBD1 (5 bases). From germline, CDR1 is MNHEY and CDR2 SVGAGI. This CDR3 is 12 amino acids long. Deletions cut 6 bases from V and 6 bases from J, with 11 bases between. CDR3 protein: CASRRGLDGYTF. The CDR3 bases are TGTGCCAGCAGAAGGGGTTTGGATGGCTACACCTTC.

The V and J genes are TRBV10-2 and TRBJ1-6; 8 nucleotides align to TRBD1. V lost 3 bases, J lost 9 bases, and 10 bases stayed unmatched. Germline-derived CDR1 and CDR2 are WSHSY and SAAADI. The CDR3 is 16 residues long. The CDR3 is CASSEPAGGLASPLHF. The CDR3 DNA sequence: TGCGCCAGCAGTGAACCTGCAGGGGGCTTGGCTTCACCCCTCCACTTT.